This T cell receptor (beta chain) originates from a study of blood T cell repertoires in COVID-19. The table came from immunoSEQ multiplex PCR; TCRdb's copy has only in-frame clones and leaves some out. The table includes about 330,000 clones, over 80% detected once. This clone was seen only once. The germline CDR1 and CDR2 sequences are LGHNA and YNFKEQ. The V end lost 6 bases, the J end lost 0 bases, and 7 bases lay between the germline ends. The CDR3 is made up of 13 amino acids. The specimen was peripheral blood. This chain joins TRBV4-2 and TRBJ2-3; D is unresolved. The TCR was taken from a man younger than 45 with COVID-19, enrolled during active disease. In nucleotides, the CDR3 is TGTGCCAGCAGTCGACTTAGCACAGATACGCAGTATTTT. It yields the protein CASSRLSTDTQYF.